The source of this T cell receptor (beta chain) is a study of blood T cells in healthy people across ages. Study outcomes and limitations: Across the age range, TCR beta diversity per million T cells fell in a roughly linear way.

Germline assignment: CDR1 SEHNR and CDR2 FQNEAQ (reference sequence). This CDR3 has 15 amino acids. V gave up 1 base and J gave up 0 bases, with 9 bases separating them. To note about this clonotype: Its matching antigen is unknown.

A second PCR of roughly 7 to 11 cycles used a sample-barcoded 5' primer and a J-beta primer mix. TCRdb re-called the 5' RACE reads with MiXCR, one entry per CDR3 protein. The sample lists about 830,000 distinct CDR3 sequences, roughly 60% seen once, with 20% to 25% in the top ten. The receptor was isolated from a young man in good health. V and J are TRBV7-9 and TRBJ2-5, with D possibly matching TRBD2 (6 bases). Sequencing was done on a sample of blood. DNA for the CDR3: TGTGCCAGCAGCTTAGTCGGGACTTACCAAGAGACCCAGTACTTC. This gives the protein CASSLVGTYQETQYF.